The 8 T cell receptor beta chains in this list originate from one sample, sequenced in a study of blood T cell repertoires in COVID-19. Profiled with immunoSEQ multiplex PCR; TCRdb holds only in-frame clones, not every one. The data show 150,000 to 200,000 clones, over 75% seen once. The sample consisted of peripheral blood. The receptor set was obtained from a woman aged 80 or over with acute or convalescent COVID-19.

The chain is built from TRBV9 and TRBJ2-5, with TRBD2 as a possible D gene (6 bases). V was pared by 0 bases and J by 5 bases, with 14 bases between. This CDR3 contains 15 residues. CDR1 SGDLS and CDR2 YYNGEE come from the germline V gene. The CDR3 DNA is TGTGCCAGCAGCGTAGCCGGGAGCAGGGAGGAGACCCAGTACTTC. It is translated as CASSVAGSREETQYF. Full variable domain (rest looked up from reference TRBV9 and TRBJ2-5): DSGVTQTPKHLITATGQRVTLRCSPRSGDLSVYWYQQSLDQGLQFLIQYYNGEERAKGNILERFSAQQFPDLHSELNLSSLELGDSALYFCASSVAGSREETQYFGPGTRLLVL.

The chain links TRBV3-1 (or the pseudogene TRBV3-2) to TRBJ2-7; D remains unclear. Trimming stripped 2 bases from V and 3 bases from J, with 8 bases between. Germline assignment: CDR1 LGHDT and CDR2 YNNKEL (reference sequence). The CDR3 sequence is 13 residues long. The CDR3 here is CASSQTIFYEQYF. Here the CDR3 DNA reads TGTGCCAGCAGCCAAACTATTTTCTACGAGCAGTACTTC.

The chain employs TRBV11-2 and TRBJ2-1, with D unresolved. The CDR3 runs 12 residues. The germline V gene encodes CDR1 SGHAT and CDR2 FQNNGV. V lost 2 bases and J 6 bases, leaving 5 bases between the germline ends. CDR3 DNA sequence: TGTGCCAGCAGCTTAACTGGCAATGAGCAGTTCTTC. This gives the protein CASSLTGNEQFF.

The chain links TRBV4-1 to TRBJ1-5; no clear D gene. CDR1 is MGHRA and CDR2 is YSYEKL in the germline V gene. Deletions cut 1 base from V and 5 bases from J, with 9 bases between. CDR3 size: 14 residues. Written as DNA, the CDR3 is TGCGCCAGCAGCCAAGGGACGGACTATCAGCCCCAGCATTTT. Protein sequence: CASSQGTDYQPQHF.

The CDR3 spells CASSRVRGEPSSYEQYF. CDR3 nucleotide sequence: TGTGCCAGCAGCCGAGTCAGGGGGGAGCCCAGCTCCTACGAGCAGTACTTC. The chain links TRBV14 to TRBJ2-7, with D perhaps matching TRBD1 (7 bases). V shed 4 bases and J shed 0 bases, with 19 bases lying between them. Looked up from germline, CDR1 is SGHDN and CDR2 is FVKESK. The CDR3 runs to 17 residues. Variable domain in full (rest from reference TRBV14 and TRBJ2-7): EAGVTQFPSHSVIEKGQTVTLRCDPISGHDNLYWYRRVMGKEIKFLLHFVKESKQDESGMPNNRFLAERTGGTYSTLKVQPAELEDSGVYFCASSRVRGEPSSYEQYFGPGTRLTVT.

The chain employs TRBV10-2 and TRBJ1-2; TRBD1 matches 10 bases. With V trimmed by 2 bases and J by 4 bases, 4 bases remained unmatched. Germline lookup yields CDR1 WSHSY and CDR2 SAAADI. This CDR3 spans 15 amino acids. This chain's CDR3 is CASSEDRGRVYGYTF. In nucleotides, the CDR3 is TGCGCCAGCAGTGAGGACAGGGGGCGAGTCTATGGCTACACCTTC.

CDR3 DNA: TGTGCCAGCAGTATCGTCGGGGAGCTGTTTTTT. It specifies CASSIVGELFF. The V and J genes are TRBV12-3 or TRBV12-4 and TRBJ2-2; D not resolved. V was cut by 5 bases and J by 7 bases, with 5 bases left in between. The CDR3 covers 11 residues.

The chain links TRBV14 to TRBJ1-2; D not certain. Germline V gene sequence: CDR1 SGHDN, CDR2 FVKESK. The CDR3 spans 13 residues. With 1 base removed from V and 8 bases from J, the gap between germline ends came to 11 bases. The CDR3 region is CASSQGPERGYTF. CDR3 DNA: TGTGCCAGCAGCCAAGGTCCCGAGCGGGGCTACACCTTC. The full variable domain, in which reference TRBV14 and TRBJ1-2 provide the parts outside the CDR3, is EAGVTQFPSHSVIEKGQTVTLRCDPISGHDNLYWYRRVMGKEIKFLLHFVKESKQDESGMPNNRFLAERTGGTYSTLKVQPAELEDSGVYFCASSQGPERGYTFGSGTRLTVV.